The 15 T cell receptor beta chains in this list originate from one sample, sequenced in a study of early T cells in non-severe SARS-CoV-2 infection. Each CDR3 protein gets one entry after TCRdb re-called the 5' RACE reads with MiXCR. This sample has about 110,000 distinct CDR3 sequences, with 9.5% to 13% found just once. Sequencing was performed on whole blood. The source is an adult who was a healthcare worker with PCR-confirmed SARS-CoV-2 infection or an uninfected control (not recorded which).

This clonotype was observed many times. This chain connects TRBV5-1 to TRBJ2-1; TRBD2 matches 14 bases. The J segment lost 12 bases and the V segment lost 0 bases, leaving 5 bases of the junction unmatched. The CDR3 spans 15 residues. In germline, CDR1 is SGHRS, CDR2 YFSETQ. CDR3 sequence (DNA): TGCGCCAGCAGCTTGGCGTCGGGACTAGCGGGAGCGCAGTTCTTC. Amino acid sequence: CASSLASGLAGAQFF.

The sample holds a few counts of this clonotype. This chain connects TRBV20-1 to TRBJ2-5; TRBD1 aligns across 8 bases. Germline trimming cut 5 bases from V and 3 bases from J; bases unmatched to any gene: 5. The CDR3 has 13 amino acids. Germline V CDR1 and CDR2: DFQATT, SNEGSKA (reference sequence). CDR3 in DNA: TGCAGTGCTGGGGACAGGTTGGAAGAGACCCAGTACTTC. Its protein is CSAGDRLEETQYF.

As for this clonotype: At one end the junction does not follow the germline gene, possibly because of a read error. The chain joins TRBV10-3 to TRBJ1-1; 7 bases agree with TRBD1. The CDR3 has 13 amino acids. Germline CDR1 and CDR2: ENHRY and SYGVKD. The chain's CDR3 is CAISGTANNEAFF. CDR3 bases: TGTGCCATCTCCGGGACAGCCAACAATGAAGCTTTCTTT.

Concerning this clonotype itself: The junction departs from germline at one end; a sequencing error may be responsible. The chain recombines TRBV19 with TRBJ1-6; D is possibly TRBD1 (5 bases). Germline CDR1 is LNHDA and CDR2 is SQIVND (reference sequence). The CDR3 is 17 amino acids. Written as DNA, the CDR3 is TGTGCCAGTAGGGACTCCTTTCGGGGCTCCTATAATTCACCCCTCCATTTT. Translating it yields CASRDSFRGSYNSPLHF. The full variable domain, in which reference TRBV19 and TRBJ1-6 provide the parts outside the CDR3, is DGGITQSPKYLFRKEGQNVTLSCEQNLNHDAMYWYRQDPGQGLRLIYYSQIVNDFQKGDIAEGYSVSREKKESFPLTVTSAQKNPTAFYLCASRDSFRGSYNSPLHFGNGTRLTVT.

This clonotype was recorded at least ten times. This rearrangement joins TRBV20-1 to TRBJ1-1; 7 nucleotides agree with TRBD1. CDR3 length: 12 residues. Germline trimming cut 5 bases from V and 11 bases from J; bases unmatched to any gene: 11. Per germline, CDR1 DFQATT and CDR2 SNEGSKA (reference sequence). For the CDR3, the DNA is TGCAGTGCTCGGGAGGGTGGACAGGTTGCTTTCTTT. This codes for CSAREGGQVAFF.

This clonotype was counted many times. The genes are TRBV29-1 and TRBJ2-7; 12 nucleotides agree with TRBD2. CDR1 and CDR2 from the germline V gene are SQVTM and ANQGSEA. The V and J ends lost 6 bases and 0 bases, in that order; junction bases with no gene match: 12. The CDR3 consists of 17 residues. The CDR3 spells CSVATSGRRASSYEQYF. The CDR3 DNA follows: TGCAGCGTGGCGACTAGCGGGAGAAGGGCTAGCTCCTACGAGCAGTACTTC.

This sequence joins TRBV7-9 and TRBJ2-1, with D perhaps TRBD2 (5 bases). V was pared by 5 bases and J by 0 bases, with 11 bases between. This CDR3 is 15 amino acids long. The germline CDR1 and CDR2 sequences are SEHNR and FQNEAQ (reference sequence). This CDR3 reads CASSPRASSYNEQFF. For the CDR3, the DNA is TGTGCCAGCAGCCCGCGGGCTAGCTCCTACAATGAGCAGTTCTTC. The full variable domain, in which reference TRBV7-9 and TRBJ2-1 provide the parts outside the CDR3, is DTGVSQNPRHKITKRGQNVTFRCDPISEHNRLYWYRQTLGQGPEFLTYFQNEAQLEKSRLLSDRFSAERPKGSFSTLEIQRTEQGDSAMYLCASSPRASSYNEQFFGPGTRLTVL.

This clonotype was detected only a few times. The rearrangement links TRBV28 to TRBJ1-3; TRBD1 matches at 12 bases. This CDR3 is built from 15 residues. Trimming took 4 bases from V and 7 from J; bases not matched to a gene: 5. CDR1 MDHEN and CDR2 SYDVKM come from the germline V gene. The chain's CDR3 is CASSSPGQGANTIYF. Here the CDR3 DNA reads TGTGCCAGCAGTTCCCCGGGACAGGGGGCCAACACCATATATTTT.

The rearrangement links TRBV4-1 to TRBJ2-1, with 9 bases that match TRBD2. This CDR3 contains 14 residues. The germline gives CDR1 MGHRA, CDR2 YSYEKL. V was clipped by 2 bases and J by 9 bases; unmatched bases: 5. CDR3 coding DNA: TGCGCCAGCAGCCAAATTAGCGGGGGCGGTGAGCAGTTCTTC. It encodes CASSQISGGGEQFF.

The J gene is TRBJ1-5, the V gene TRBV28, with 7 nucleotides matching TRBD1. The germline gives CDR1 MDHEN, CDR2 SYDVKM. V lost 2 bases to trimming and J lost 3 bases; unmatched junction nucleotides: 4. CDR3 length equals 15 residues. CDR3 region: CASSLPGTANQPQHF. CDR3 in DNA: TGTGCCAGCAGTTTACCTGGGACAGCCAATCAGCCCCAGCATTTT.

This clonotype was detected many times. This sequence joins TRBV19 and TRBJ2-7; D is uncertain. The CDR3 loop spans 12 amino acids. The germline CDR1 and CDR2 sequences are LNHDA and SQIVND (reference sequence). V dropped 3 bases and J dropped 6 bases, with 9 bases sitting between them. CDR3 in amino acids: CASSIGLGEQYF. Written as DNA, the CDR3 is TGTGCCAGTAGTATTGGGCTCGGCGAGCAGTACTTC.

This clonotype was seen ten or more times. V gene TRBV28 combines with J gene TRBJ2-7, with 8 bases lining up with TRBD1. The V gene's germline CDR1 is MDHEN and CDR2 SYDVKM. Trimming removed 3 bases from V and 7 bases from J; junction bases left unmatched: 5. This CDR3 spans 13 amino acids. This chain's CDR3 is CASSFETGVEQYF. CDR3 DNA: TGTGCCAGCAGTTTTGAGACAGGGGTTGAGCAGTACTTC.

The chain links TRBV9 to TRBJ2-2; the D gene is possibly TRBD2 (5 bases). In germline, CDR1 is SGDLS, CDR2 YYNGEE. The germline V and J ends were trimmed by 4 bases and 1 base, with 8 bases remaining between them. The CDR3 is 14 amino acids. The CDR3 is CASSRRENTGELFF. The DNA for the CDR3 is TGTGCCAGCAGCCGACGGGAGAACACCGGGGAGCTGTTTTTT.

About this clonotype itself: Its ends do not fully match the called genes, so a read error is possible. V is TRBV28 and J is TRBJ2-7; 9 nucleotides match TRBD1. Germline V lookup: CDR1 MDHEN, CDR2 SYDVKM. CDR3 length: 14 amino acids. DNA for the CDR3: TGTGTCAGCACCACCCTGGGACAGGGCTACGAGCAGTACTTC. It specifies CVSTTLGQGYEQYF.

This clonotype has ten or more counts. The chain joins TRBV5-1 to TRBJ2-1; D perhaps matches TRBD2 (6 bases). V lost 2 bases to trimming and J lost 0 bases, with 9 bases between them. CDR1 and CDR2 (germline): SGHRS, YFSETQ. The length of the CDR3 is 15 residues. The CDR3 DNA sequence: TGCGCCAGCAGCTTAGGGCGGGACTCCTACAATGAGCAGTTCTTC. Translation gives CASSLGRDSYNEQFF.